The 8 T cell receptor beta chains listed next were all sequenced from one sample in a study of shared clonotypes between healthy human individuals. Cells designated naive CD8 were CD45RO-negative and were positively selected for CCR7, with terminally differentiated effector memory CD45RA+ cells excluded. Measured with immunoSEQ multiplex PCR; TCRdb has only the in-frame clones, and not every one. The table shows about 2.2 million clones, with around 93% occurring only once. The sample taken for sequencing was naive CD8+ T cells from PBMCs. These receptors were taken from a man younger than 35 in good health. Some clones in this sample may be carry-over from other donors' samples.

The CDR3 DNA follows: TGTGCCAGCAGGCCTCAGTGGGTTCAAGAGACCCAGTACTTC. Its translation: CASRPQWVQETQYF. This chain uses TRBV27 with TRBJ2-5; D is unclear. V lost 6 bases to trimming and J lost 2 bases, with 13 bases between them. The CDR3 totals 14 residues. In germline, CDR1 is MNHEY, CDR2 SMNVEV (reference sequence).

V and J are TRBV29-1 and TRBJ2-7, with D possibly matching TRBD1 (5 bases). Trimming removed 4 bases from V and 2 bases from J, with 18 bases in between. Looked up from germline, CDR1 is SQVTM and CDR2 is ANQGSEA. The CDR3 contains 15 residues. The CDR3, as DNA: TGCAGCGTTGTGTTCTCGGCAGGGTATACCTACGAGCAGTACTTC. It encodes CSVVFSAGYTYEQYF.

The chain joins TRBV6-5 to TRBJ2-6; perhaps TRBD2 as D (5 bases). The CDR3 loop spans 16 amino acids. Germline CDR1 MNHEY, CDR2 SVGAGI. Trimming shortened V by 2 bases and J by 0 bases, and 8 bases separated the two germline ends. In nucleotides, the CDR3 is TGTGCCAGCAGTTACGCCCGGGACTCTGGGGCCAACGTCCTGACTTTC. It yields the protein CASSYARDSGANVLTF.

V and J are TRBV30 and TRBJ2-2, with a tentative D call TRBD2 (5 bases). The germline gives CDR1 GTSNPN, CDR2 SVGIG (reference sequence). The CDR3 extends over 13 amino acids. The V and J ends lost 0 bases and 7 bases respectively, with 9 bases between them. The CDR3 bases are TGTGCCTGGAGTGTTGAGAGGGACGGGGAGCTGTTTTTT. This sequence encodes CAWSVERDGELFF.

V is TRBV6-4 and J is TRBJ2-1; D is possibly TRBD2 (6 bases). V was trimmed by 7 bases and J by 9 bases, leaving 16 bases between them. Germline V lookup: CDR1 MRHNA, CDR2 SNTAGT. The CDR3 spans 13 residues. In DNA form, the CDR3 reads TGTGCCAGCACCCCGGGCGGGGTTGGTGAGCAGTTCTTC. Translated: CASTPGGVGEQFF.

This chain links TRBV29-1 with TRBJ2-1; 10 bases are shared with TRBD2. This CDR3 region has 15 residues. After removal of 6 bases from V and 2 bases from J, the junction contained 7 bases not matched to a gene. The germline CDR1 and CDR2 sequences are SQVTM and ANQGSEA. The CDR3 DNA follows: TGCAGCGTAGGCGGGACTAGCGCAGCCTACAATGAGCAGTTCTTC. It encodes CSVGGTSAAYNEQFF.

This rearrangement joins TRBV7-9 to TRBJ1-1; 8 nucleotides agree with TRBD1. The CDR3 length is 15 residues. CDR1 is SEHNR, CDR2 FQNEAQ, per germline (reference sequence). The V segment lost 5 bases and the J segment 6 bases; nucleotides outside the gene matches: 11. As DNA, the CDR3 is TGTGCCAGCAGCAAACCGGGACAGGTCGTGGCTGAAGCTTTCTTT. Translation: CASSKPGQVVAEAFF.

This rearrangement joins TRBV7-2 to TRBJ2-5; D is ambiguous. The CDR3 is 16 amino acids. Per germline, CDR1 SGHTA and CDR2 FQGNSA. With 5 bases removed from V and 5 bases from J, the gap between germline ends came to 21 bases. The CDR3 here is CASSPTLFLGTETQYF. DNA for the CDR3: TGTGCCAGCAGCCCCACGCTTTTCTTGGGCACGGAGACCCAGTACTTC.